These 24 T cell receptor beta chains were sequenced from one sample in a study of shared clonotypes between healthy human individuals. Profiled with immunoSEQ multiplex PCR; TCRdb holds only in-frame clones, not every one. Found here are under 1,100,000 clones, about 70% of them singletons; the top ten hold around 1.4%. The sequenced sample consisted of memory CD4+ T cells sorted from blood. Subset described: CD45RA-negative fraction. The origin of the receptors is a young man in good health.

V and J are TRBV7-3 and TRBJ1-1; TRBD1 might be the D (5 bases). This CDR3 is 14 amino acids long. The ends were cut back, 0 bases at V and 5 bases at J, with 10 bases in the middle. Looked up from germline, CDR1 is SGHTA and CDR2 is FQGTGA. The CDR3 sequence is CASSLTGRATEAFF. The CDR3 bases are TGTGCCAGCAGCTTAACAGGCAGGGCAACTGAAGCTTTCTTT.

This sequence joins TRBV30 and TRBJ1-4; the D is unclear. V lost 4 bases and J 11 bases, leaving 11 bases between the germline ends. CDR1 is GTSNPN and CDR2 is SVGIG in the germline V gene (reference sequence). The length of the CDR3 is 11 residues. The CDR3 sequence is CAWTLGGKLFF. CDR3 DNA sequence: TGTGCCTGGACCCTGGGTGGGAAACTGTTTTTT.

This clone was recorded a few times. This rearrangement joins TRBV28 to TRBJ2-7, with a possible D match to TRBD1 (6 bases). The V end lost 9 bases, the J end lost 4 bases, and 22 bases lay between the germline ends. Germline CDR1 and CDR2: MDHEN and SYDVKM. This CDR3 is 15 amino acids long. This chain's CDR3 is CASWSRTEKMYEQYF. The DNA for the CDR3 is TGTGCCAGTTGGTCCAGGACAGAAAAAATGTACGAGCAGTACTTC.

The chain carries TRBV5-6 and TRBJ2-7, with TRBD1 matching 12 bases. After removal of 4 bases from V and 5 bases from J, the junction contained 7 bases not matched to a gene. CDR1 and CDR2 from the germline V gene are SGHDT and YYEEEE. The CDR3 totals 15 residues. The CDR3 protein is CASSPAGTGGHEQYF. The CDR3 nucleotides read TGTGCCAGCAGCCCGGCCGGGACAGGGGGCCACGAGCAGTACTTC.

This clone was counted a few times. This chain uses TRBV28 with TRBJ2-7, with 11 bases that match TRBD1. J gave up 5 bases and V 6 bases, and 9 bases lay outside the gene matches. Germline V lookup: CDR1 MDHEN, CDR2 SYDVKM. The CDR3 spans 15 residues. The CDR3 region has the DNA TGTGCCAGCAGGCCACCGGACAGGGGGCCAGACGAGCAGTACTTC. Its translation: CASRPPDRGPDEQYF.

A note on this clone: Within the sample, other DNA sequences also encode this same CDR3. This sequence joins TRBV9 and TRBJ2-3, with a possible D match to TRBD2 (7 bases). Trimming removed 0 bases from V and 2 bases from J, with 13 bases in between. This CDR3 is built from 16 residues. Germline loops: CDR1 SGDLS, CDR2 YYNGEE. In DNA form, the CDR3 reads TGTGCCAGCAGCGTAGGGGCGGGGGCCTCCACAGATACGCAGTATTTT. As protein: CASSVGAGASTDTQYF.

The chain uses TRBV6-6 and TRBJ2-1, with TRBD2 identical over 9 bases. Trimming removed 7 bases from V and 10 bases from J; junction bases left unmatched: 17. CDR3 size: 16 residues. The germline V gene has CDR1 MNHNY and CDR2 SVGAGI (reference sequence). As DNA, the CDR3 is TGTGCCAGCACCGACGCCGGGGCTAGCGGGGTTTACGAGCAGTTCTTC. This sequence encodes CASTDAGASGVYEQFF.

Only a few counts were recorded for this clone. The CDR3 loop reads CASSEIGAFTPDTQYF. The CDR3 nucleotides are TGTGCCAGCAGTGAAATAGGGGCGTTTACCCCAGATACGCAGTATTTT. The chain has TRBV25-1 and TRBJ2-3, with TRBD1 as a possible D gene (5 bases). The ends were cut back, 2 bases at V and 4 bases at J, with 16 bases in the middle. The germline V gene encodes CDR1 MGHDK and CDR2 SYGVNS. CDR3 length equals 16 residues.

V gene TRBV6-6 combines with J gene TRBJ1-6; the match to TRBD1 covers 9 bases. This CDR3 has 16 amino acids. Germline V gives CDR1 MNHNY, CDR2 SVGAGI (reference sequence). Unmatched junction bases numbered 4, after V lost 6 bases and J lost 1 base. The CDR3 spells CASRTGGGSYNSPLHF. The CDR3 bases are TGTGCCAGCAGAACAGGGGGCGGGTCCTATAATTCACCCCTCCACTTT.

CDR3 loop: CASSRTGDGAPLHF. Written as DNA, the CDR3 is TGCGCCAGCAGCCGTACAGGGGACGGGGCACCCCTCCACTTT. V and J are TRBV5-1 and TRBJ1-6; 7 bases align to TRBD1. V lost 4 bases, J lost 11 bases, and 9 bases stayed unmatched. The CDR3 extends over 14 amino acids. In germline, CDR1 is SGHRS, CDR2 YFSETQ.

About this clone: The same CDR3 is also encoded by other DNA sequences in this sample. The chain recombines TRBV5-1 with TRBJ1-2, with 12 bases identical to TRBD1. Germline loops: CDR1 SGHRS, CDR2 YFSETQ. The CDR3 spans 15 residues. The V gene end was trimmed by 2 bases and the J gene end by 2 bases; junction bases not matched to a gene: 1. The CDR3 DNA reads TGCGCCAGCAGCTTCGGGACAGGGGGCAACTATGGCTACACCTTC. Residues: CASSFGTGGNYGYTF.

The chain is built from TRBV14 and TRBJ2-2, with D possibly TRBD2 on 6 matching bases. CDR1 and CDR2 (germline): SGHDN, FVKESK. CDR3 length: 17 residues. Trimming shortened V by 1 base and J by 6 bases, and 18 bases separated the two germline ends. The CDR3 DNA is TGTGCCAGCAGCCAAGTCGGGTTTAGCGGAGGGGCCGGGGAGCTGTTTTTT. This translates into CASSQVGFSGGAGELFF. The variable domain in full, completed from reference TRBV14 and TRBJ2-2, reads EAGVTQFPSHSVIEKGQTVTLRCDPISGHDNLYWYRRVMGKEIKFLLHFVKESKQDESGMPNNRFLAERTGGTYSTLKVQPAELEDSGVYFCASSQVGFSGGAGELFFGEGSRLTVL.

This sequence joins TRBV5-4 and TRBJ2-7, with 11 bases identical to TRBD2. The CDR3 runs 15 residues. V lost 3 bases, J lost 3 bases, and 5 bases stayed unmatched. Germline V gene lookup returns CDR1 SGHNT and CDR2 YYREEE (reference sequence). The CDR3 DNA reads TGTGCCAGCAGCTCAACGGGACTAGCGGACTACGAGCAGTACTTC. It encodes CASSSTGLADYEQYF.

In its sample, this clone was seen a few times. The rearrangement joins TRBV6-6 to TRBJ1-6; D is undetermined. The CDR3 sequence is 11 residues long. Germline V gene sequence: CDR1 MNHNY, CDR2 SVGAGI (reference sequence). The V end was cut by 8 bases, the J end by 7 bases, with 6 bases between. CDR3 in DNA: TGTGCCAGCGGAGGGAATTCACCCCTCCACTTT. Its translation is CASGGNSPLHF.

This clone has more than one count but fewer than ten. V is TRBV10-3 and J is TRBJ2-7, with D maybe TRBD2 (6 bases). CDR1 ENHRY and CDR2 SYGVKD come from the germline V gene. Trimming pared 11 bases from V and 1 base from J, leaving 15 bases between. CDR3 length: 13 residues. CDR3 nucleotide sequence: TGTGCCCTCCCGGTGGGGGGTTCCTACGAGCAGTACTTC. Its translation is CALPVGGSYEQYF.

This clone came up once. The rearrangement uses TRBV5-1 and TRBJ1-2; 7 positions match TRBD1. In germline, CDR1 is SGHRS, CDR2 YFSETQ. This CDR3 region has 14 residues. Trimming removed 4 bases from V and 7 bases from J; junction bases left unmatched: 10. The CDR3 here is CASSPTGGGSGYTF. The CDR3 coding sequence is TGCGCCAGCAGCCCCACAGGAGGGGGCTCTGGCTACACCTTC.

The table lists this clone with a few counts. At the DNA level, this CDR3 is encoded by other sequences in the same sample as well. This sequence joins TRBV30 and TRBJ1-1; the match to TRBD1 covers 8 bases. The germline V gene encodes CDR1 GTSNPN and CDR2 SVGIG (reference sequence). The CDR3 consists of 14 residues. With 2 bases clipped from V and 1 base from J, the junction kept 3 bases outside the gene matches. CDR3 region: CAWSPGTGNTEAFF. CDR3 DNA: TGTGCCTGGAGTCCCGGGACAGGGAACACTGAAGCTTTCTTT. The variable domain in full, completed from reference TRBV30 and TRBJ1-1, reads SQTIHQWPATLVQPVGSPLSLECTVEGTSNPNLYWYRQAAGRGLQLLFYSVGIGQISSEVPQNLSASRPQDRQFILSSKKLLLSDSGFYLCAWSPGTGNTEAFFGQGTRLTVV.

The CDR3, as DNA: TGTGCCAGCAGCTTGGGGGTCCTAGCGGGAGCCTACGAGCAGTACTTC. Protein: CASSLGVLAGAYEQYF. The chain carries TRBV5-5 and TRBJ2-7; 10 bases match TRBD2. The CDR3 is made up of 16 amino acids. In germline, CDR1 is SGHKS, CDR2 YYEKEE (reference sequence). The junction had 5 bases not matched to a gene; V was cut back by 0 bases and J by 2 bases.

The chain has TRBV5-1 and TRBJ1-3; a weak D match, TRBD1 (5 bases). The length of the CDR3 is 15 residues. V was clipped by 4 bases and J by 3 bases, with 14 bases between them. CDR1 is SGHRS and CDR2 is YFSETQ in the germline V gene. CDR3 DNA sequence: TGCGCCAGCAGCCCCGATGGGGGGTATGGAAACACCATATATTTT. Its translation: CASSPDGGYGNTIYF.

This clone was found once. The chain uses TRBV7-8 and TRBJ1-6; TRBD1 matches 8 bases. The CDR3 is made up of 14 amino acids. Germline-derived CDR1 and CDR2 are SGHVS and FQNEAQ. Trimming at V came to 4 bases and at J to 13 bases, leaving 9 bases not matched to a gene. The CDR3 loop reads CASSSGQGEGPLHF. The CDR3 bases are TGTGCCAGCAGCTCCGGACAGGGAGAGGGGCCCCTCCACTTT.

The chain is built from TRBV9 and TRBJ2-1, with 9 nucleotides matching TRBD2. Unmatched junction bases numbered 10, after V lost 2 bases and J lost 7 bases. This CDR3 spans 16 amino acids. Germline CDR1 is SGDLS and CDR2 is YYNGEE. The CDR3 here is CASSVSSGLALNEQFF. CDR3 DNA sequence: TGTGCCAGCAGCGTCTCCTCGGGACTAGCTTTAAATGAGCAGTTCTTC.

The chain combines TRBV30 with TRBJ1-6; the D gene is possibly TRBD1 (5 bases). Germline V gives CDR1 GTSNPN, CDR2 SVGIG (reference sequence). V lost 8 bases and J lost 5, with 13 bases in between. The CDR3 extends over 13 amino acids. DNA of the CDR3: TGTGCCGGTCCGGGACGGGATAATTCACCCCTCCACTTT. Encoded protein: CAGPGRDNSPLHF. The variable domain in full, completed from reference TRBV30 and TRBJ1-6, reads SQTIHQWPATLVQPVGSPLSLECTVEGTSNPNLYWYRQAAGRGLQLLFYSVGIGQISSEVPQNLSASRPQDRQFILSSKKLLLSDSGFYLCAGPGRDNSPLHFGNGTRLTVT.

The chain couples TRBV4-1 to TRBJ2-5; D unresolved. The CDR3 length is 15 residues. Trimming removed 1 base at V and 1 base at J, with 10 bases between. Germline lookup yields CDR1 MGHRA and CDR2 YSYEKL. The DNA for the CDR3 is TGCGCCAGCAGCCAAGCGGGTATGCCCCAAGAGACCCAGTACTTC. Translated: CASSQAGMPQETQYF.

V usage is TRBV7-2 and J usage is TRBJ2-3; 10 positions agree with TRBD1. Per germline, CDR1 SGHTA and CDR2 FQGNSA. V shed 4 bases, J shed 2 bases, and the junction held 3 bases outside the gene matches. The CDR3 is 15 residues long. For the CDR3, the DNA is TGTGCCAGCAGCTCGGGACAGGGGTACACAGATACGCAGTATTTT. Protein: CASSSGQGYTDTQYF.